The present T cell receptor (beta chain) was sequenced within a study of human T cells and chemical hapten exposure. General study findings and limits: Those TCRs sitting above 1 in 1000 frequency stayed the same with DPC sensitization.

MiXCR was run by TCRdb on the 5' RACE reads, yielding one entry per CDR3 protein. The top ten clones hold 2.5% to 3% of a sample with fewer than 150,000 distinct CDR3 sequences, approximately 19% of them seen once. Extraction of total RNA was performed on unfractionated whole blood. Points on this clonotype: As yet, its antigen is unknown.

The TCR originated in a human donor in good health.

The CDR3 region has the DNA TGTGCCAGCAGTGAAGCCGGGACAGCGACTGAAGCTTTCTTT. This gives the protein CASSEAGTATEAFF. The chain employs TRBV6-1 and TRBJ1-1; TRBD1 matches 7 bases. This CDR3 spans 14 amino acids. The ends lost 0 bases at V and 5 bases at J; junction bases unmatched: 3. CDR1 is MNHNS and CDR2 is SASEGT in the germline V gene.